What follows is one T cell receptor (beta chain) and its context. What it recognizes is unknown. Genomic DNA constituted the template upon which TCR beta VDJ and CDR3 profiling was performed. TCRdb itself ran the reads through MiXCR, one entry per CDR3 protein. This sample has fewer than 250,000 distinct CDR3 sequences, with roughly 45% found just once. V was pared by 3 bases and J by 5 bases, with 11 bases between. The CDR3 totals 12 residues. From germline, CDR1 is DFQATT and CDR2 SNEGSKA (reference sequence). The data belong to a study of CD8+CD57+ T cells in acquired aplastic anemia. Study background: DNA per sorted CD4+ or CD8+ sample ranged about 0.17 to 30 ug, averaging about 3 ug.

Selection for sequencing was limited to patients who had shown CD8+CD57+ cell expansion by flow cytometry. Patients had not yet gotten any therapy when their blood was taken for sampling. Findings of the study overall: Significance was not reached for CD8+ Simpson's diversity between patients and controls. Almost 30 sequences, all CD8+ CDR3, were shared between patients and controls.

Specimen: sorted CD4+, CD8+, or CD8+CD57+ T cells (not recorded which) from PBMCs. This TCR came from a human donor with aplastic anemia. This chain connects TRBV20-1 to TRBJ2-7; possible D gene TRBD2, 5 bases. CDR3 DNA sequence: TGCAGTGCTAGCGGACTCTCTAACGAGCAGTACTTC. Translating it yields CSASGLSNEQYF.